Presented here are 10 T cell receptor beta chains from one specimen sequenced in a study of OX40 agonist ivuxolimab in advanced cancers. Generated by immunoSEQ multiplex PCR, the TCRdb table keeps only in-frame clones and is missing some. The sample has about 53,000 clones, roughly 73% seen once. The sample in question was CD4+ or CD8+ T cells sorted from blood, obtained in a trial of the OX40 agonist ivuxolimab. The origin of the receptors is an adult with an advanced solid tumor such as melanoma, head and neck, liver or kidney cancer.

The gene calls are TRBV19 and TRBJ1-4; D uncertain. Germline CDR1 and CDR2: LNHDA and SQIVND (reference sequence). With 10 bases removed from V and 8 bases from J, the gap between germline ends came to 23 bases. The CDR3 spans 15 residues. This chain's CDR3 is CATSPGPLREEKLFF. CDR3 sequence (DNA): TGTGCCACCTCGCCCGGCCCCCTAAGGGAAGAAAAACTGTTTTTT.

This chain uses TRBV5-1 with TRBJ2-1, with D hard to call. The CDR3 is 17 amino acids. Per germline, CDR1 SGHRS and CDR2 YFSETQ. Trimming took 3 bases from V and 0 from J, leaving 16 bases between them. The CDR3 DNA follows: TGCGCCAGCAGCTCAGAATTGGTGGGAAGCTCCTACAATGAGCAGTTCTTC. It yields the protein CASSSELVGSSYNEQFF.

The V call is TRBV5-1, the J call TRBJ2-3, with D possibly being TRBD2 (5 bases). V lost 0 bases and J lost 5, with 10 bases in between. The CDR3 consists of 14 residues. Looked up from germline, CDR1 is SGHRS and CDR2 is YFSETQ. In nucleotides, the CDR3 is TGCGCCAGCAGCTTGGCGGGGTTCGTAGATACGCAGTATTTT. Amino acid sequence: CASSLAGFVDTQYF.

This chain links TRBV19 with TRBJ1-4; 7 bases align to TRBD1. Germline V gene lookup returns CDR1 LNHDA and CDR2 SQIVND (reference sequence). The CDR3 loop spans 15 amino acids. Trimming took 6 bases from V and 5 from J; bases not matched to a gene: 9. DNA of the CDR3: TGTGCCAGTAGACCGACCGGGACAGAGAATGAAAAACTGTTTTTT. This codes for CASRPTGTENEKLFF. Looking up the rest from reference TRBV19 and TRBJ1-4 gives the full variable domain: DGGITQSPKYLFRKEGQNVTLSCEQNLNHDAMYWYRQDPGQGLRLIYYSQIVNDFQKGDIAEGYSVSREKKESFPLTVTSAQKNPTAFYLCASRPTGTENEKLFFGSGTQLSVL.

V usage is TRBV27 and J usage is TRBJ2-5; 10 nucleotides line up with TRBD1. The CDR3 is made up of 15 amino acids. Unmatched junction bases numbered 6, after V lost 4 bases and J lost 4 bases. Germline V gives CDR1 MNHEY, CDR2 SMNVEV (reference sequence). CDR3 sequence: CASSSRQGAGETQYF. The CDR3 DNA reads TGTGCCAGCAGTTCACGACAGGGGGCGGGAGAGACCCAGTACTTC.

This chain joins TRBV5-1 and TRBJ2-7, with a tentative D call TRBD2 (6 bases). There are 17 residues in the CDR3. V was clipped by 4 bases and J by 5 bases, with 25 bases between them. Germline lookup yields CDR1 SGHRS and CDR2 YFSETQ. The CDR3 DNA is TGCGCCAGCAGCCCCCGTAGACTAGGGACGTCTAGGGACGAGCAGTACTTC. Residues: CASSPRRLGTSRDEQYF.

This rearrangement joins TRBV5-1 to TRBJ1-5; perhaps TRBD1 as D (6 bases). This CDR3 spans 15 amino acids. Trimming left V 0 bases short and J 2 bases short, with 9 bases between. Germline lookup yields CDR1 SGHRS and CDR2 YFSETQ. CDR3 DNA sequence: TGCGCCAGCAGCTTGGAAGGGGGGCGCAATCAGCCCCAGCATTTT. It codes for CASSLEGGRNQPQHF.

CDR3 protein: CASAGASDTQYF. DNA for the CDR3: TGTGCTAGTGCCGGGGCCTCAGATACGCAGTATTTT. V usage is TRBV12-5 and J usage is TRBJ2-3; either TRBD1 or TRBD2 may fit D (5 bases each). Looked up from germline, CDR1 is LGHNT and CDR2 is FRNRAP. V lost 7 bases to trimming and J lost 4 bases, with 9 bases between them. There are 12 residues in the CDR3. The complete variable domain, with remaining parts taken from reference TRBV12-5 and TRBJ2-3, reads DARVTQTPRHKVTEMGQEVTMRCQPILGHNTVFWYRQTMMQGLELLAYFRNRAPLDDSGMPKDRFSAEMPDATLATLKIQPSEPRDSAVYFCASAGASDTQYFGPGTRLTVL.

The chain employs TRBV5-4 and TRBJ2-3; 8 bases fit TRBD2. The CDR3 is 15 amino acids. J gave up 2 bases and V 4 bases, and 6 bases lay outside the gene matches. The germline gives CDR1 SGHNT, CDR2 YYREEE (reference sequence). CDR3 bases: TGTGCCAGCAGCCAGACTAGCGCCTACACAGATACGCAGTATTTT. Amino acid sequence: CASSQTSAYTDTQYF.

This clone was counted a few times. This chain links TRBV5-1 with TRBJ2-4, with a possible D match to TRBD1 (6 bases). Germline CDR1 reads SGHRS; CDR2 reads YFSETQ. V dropped 5 bases and J dropped 2 bases, with 23 bases sitting between them. There are 18 residues in the CDR3. CDR3 residues: CASRPLGAGLETKNIQYF. Here the CDR3 DNA reads TGCGCCAGCAGACCATTGGGGGCAGGGCTGGAGACCAAAAACATTCAGTACTTC.